The entry that follows covers one TCR beta chain sequence. The specificity of this receptor is unknown. Per-base qualities were not stored, and no clone one base away is much larger. TCR CDR3 regions were amplified from genomic DNA by multiplex PCR using the deep immunoSEQ assay. Extracted genomic DNA from each cell subset was spread evenly across all wells of several immunoSEQ 96-well plates, with each plate serving as a replicate. For unsorted PBMC, roughly 300 ng of genomic DNA, equivalent to around 30,000 T cell genomes, went into each replicate PCR. Ten immunoSEQ deep assay plates were used to sequence unsorted PBMC genomic DNA. Purified libraries were quantified with a Qubit 3.0 fluorometer, sized on a Bioanalyzer 2100, and re-quantified with the KAPA Library Quantification kit. Each immunoSEQ 96-well plate was sequenced on its own single-read 150-cycle Illumina NextSeq 550 flow cell. The authors processed their data as follows. Because the immunoSEQ output included only junctional sequences and no quality scores, the filtering could not be the same as the filtering used for full-length reads. To assign V/J genes and CDR3, sequences were annotated against IMGT germline references using PyIR, a Python wrapper for IgBLAST v1.9. Any read was removed if the V/J assignment was weak (E-value above 1e-6), the CDR3 was missing, or the read contained stop codons, out-of-frame junctions, or ambiguous translated residues. A V3J clonotype was defined by an identical inferred V gene, J gene, and CDR3 amino acid sequence. Percentage overlap between repertoires was computed as shared unique clonotypes divided by the size of the smaller repertoire. Richness of each repertoire was evaluated using RTK rarefaction, the Chao1 estimator, and Recon v2.1 estimates of unobserved clonotypes. The immuneACCESS repertoire file appears here via TCRdb, limited to in-frame rearrangements. These files lack a portion of the clones; in checked studies, under half of the deficit traces to unresolved V genes, and the cause of the others is not known. The V and J calls and the clone size are those of that table, but D and trimming were determined from the DNA. The sample yields about 520,000 clones; approximately 78% were counted once. Together, the top ten hold 12% of the sample.

The entry originates in a study of shared clonotypes between healthy human individuals (TCRdb year 2020). In the study overall: Three men and a couple of women, aged 18 to 49 years, made up the cohort. To estimate repertoire size and how much clonotypes are shared between individuals, the study performed deep sequencing of blood TCR repertoires from a handful of healthy adults. Different laboratories and diverse techniques were used to prepare libraries and sequence TCR repertoires, to increase sequencing depth and limit assay-specific biases. Each donor's leukapheresis produced roughly between roughly 0.9 and 8.9 billion PBMCs.

The germline V gene provides CDR1 SGHVS and CDR2 FQNEAQ. Clipping removes 4 bases from V and 4 bases from J, with 8 as the unmatched junction base count. Reading from cysteine to phenylalanine, the CDR3 counts 18 amino acids. The CDR3 DNA has 54 bases and is translated from base 1. Healthy HIV-negative adults with no recently reported acute infections or vaccinations were included as donors. All donors were Caucasian adults living in Nashville, Tennessee, USA. In the unsorted samples, 85 million to 100 million PBMCs were counted, and genomic DNA was extracted using the QIAamp DNA Blood Mini kit. Blood was obtained by leukapheresis, after which PBMCs were separated by Ficoll-Histopaque density gradient centrifugation and cryopreserved in liquid nitrogen vapor phase. General findings and caveats noted by the study authors: Sampling was restricted to blood, and TCR repertoires in tissue are likely to differ from TCR repertoires in blood. Pairwise subsampling indicated that sequencing depth was expected to affect the degree of clonotype sharing among donors. The genetic and exposure-history diversity represented was limited by the small number of donors.

The sequence links TRBV7-8 to TRBJ2-1; 15 of the junction bases match TRBD2. The receptor was derived from a woman between 40 and 50 years old in good health. Some clones in this sample may be carry-over from other donors' samples. The sequencing sample was made of PBMCs. The encoded CDR3 is CASSSRTSGRAWYNEQFF. The bases are TGTGCCAGCAGCTCCCGGACTAGCGGGAGGGCCTGGTACAATGAGCAGTTCTTC.